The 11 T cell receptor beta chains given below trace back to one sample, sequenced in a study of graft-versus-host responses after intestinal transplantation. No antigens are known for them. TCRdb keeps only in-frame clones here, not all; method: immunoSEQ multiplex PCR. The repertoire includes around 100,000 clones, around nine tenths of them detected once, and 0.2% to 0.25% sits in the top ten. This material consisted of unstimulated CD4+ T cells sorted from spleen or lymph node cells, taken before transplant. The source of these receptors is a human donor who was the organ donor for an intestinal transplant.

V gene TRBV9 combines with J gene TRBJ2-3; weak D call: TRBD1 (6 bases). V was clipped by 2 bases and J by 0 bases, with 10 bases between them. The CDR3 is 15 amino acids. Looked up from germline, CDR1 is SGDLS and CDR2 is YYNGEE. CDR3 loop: CASSVAGDSTDTQYF. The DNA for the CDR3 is TGTGCCAGCAGCGTCGCAGGGGATAGCACAGATACGCAGTATTTT. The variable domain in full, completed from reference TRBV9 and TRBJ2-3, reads DSGVTQTPKHLITATGQRVTLRCSPRSGDLSVYWYQQSLDQGLQFLIQYYNGEERAKGNILERFSAQQFPDLHSELNLSSLELGDSALYFCASSVAGDSTDTQYFGPGTRLTVL.

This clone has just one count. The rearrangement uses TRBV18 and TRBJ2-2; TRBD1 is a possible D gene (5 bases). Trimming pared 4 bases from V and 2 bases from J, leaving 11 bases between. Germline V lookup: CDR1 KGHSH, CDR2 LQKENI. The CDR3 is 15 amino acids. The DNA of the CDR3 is TGTGCCAGCTCACGATTGACAGACAACACCGGGGAGCTGTTTTTT. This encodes CASSRLTDNTGELFF. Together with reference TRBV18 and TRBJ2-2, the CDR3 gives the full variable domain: NAGVMQNPRHLVRRRGQEARLRCSPMKGHSHVYWYRQLPEEGLKFMVYLQKENIIDESGMPKERFSAEFPKEGPSILRIQQVVRGDSAAYFCASSRLTDNTGELFFGEGSRLTVL.

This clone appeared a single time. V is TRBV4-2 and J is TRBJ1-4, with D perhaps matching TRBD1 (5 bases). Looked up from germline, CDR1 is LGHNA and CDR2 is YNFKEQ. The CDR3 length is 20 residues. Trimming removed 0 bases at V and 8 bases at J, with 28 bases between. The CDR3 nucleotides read TGTGCCAGCAGCCAAGAAGAATTCCAGGGTGGGCGTCTTGGGAAGGAAAAACTGTTTTTT. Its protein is CASSQEEFQGGRLGKEKLFF.

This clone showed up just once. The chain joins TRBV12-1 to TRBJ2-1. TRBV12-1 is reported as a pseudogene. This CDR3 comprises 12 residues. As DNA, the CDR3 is TGTGCCAGCAGCTATCAAGTCAATGAGCAGTTCTTC. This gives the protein CASSYQVNEQFF.

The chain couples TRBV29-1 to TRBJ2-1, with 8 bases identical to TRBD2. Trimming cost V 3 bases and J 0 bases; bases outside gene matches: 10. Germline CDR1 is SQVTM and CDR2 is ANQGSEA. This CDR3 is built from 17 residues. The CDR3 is CSVEGPTSGYSYNEQFF. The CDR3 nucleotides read TGCAGCGTTGAGGGGCCAACTAGCGGCTACTCCTACAATGAGCAGTTCTTC.

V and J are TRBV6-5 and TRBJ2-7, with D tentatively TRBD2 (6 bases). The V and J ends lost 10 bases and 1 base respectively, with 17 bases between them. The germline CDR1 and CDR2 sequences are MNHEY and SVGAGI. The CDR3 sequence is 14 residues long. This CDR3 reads CATARDWVSYEQYF. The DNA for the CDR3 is TGTGCCACCGCGAGGGACTGGGTATCCTACGAGCAGTACTTC.

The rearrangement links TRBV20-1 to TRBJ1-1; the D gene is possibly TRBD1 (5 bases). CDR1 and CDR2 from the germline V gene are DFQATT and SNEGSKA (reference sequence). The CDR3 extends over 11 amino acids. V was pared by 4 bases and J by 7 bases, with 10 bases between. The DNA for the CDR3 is TGCAGTGCTACAGACGACAGTGAAGCTTTCTTT. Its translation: CSATDDSEAFF.

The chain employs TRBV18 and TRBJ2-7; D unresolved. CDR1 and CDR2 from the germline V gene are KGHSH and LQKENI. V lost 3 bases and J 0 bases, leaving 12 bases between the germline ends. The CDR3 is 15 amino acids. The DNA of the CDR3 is TGTGCCAGCTCACCGAAGCAGCAGGCCTCCTACGAGCAGTACTTC. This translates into CASSPKQQASYEQYF.

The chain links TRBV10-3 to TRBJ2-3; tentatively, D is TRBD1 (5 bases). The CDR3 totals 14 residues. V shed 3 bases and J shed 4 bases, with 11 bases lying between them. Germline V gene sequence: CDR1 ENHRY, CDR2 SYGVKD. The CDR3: CAISDWGGPDTQYF. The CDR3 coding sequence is TGTGCCATCAGTGATTGGGGCGGCCCAGATACGCAGTATTTT.

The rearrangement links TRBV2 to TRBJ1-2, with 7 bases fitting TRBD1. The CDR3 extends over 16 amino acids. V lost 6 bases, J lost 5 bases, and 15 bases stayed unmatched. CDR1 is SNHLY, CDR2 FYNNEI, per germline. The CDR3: CASRVTRTGAIYGYTF. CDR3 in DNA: TGTGCCAGCAGAGTAACGCGGACAGGAGCCATTTATGGCTACACCTTC. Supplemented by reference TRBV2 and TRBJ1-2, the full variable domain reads EPEVTQTPSHQVTQMGQEVILRCVPISNHLYFYWYRQILGQKVEFLVSFYNNEISEKSEIFDDQFSVERPDGSNFTLKIRSTKLEDSAMYFCASRVTRTGAIYGYTFGSGTRLTVV.

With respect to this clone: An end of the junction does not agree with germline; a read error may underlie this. The CDR3 region is CATSGAGTGWNF. The CDR3 nucleotides read TGTGCCACCAGTGGGGCCGGGACAGGGTGGAACTTC. The rearrangement links TRBV15 to TRBJ2-4; 9 positions agree with TRBD1. From germline, CDR1 is LNHNV and CDR2 YYDKDF (reference sequence). The CDR3 spans 12 residues.